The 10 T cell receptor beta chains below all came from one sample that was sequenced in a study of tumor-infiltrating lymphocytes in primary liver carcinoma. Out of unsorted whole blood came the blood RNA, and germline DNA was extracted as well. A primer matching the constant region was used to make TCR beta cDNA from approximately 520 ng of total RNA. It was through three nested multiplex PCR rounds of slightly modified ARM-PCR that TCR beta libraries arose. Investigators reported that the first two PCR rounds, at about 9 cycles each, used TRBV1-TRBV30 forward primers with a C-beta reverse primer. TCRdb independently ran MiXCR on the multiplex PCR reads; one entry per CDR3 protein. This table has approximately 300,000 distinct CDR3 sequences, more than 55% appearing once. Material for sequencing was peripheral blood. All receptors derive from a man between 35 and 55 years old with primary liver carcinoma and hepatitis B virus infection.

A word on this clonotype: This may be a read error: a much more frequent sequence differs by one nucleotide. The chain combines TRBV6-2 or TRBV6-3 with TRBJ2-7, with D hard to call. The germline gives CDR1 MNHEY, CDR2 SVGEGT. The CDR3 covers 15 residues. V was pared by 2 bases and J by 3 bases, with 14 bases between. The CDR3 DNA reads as TGTGCCAGCAGTTACGGTTCAGCTGTAGTCTACGAGCAGTACTTC. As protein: CASSYGSAVVYEQYF.

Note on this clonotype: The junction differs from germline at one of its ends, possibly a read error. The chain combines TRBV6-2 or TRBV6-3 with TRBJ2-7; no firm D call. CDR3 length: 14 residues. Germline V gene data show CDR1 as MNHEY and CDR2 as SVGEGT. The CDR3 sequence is CASNYAKGRYEQYF. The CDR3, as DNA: TGTGCCAGTAACTACGCCAAGGGAAGGTACGAGCAATACTTC.

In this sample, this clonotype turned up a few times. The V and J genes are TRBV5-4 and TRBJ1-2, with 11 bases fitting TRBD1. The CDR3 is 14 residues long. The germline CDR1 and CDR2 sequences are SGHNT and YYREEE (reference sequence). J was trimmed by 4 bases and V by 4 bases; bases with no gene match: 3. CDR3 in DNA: TGTGCCAGCAGCAGGGGACAGGGGGGCTATGGCTACACCTTC. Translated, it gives CASSRGQGGYGYTF.

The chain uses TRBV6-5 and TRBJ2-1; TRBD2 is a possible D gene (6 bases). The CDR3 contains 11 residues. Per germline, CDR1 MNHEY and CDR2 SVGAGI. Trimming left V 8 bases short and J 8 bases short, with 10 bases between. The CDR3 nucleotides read TGTGCCAGCGGGGAGGTTGATGAGCAGTTCTTC. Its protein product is CASGEVDEQFF.

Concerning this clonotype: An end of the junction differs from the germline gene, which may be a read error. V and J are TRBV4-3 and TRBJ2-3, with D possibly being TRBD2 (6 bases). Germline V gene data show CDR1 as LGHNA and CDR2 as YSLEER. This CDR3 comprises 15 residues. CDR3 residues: CAGSLAPGTTDTQYF. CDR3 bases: TGCGCCGGCAGCCTAGCCCCTGGGACTACAGATACGCAGTATTTT.

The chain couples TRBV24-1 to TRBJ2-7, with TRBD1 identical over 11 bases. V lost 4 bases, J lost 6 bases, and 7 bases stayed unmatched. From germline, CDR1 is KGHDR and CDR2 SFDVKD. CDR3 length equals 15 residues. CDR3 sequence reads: CATSDPGQGVSEQYF. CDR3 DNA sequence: TGTGCCACCAGTGACCCGGGACAGGGGGTCTCCGAGCAGTACTTC.

The CDR3 DNA reads as TGTGCCAGCAGTAGAGAGCCAGCTAATGAAAAACTGTTTTTT. Encoded protein: CASSREPANEKLFF. The genes are TRBV6-1 and TRBJ1-4; the D is unclear. V was cut by 5 bases and J by 3 bases, with 10 bases left in between. The CDR3 extends over 14 amino acids. Germline CDR1 reads MNHNS; CDR2 reads SASEGT.

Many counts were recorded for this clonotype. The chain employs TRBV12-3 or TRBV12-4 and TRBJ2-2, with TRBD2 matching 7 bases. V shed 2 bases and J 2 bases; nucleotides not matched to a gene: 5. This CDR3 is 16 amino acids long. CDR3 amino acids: CASSLRSGANTGELFF. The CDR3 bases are TGTGCCAGCAGTTTAAGGAGCGGGGCAAACACCGGGGAGCTGTTTTTT.

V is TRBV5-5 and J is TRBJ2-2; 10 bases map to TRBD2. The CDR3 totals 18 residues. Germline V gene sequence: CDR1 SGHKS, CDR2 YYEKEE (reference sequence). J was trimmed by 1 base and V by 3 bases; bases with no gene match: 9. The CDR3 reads CASSSSHLAGVNTGELFF. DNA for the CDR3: TGTGCCAGCAGCTCCAGCCATCTAGCGGGAGTGAACACCGGGGAGCTGTTTTTT.

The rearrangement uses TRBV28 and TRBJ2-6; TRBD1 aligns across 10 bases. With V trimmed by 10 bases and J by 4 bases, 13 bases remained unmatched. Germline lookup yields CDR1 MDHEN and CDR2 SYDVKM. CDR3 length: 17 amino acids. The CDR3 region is CANRAETGGSGANVLTF. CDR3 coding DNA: TGTGCCAACAGAGCCGAGACAGGGGGCTCCGGGGCCAACGTCCTGACTTTC.